Listed below are T cell receptor beta chains from one sample, sequenced in a study of chemoradiotherapy in HPV16-positive cancers. Using immunoSEQ multiplex PCR, the repertoire was profiled, and TCRdb retains in-frame clones only, with some absent. The table records tens of thousands of clones, roughly 84% of them present only once. The material was blood, obtained from a patient who underwent chemoradiotherapy. Receptors were obtained from a human donor with HPV-associated anogenital cancer. Each CDR3 is given with its conserved first and last residue. Fields, in order: D gene, V gene, J gene, clone size, CDR3 DNA, CDR3 protein. A D gene is named only where the DNA matches it firmly. The size of a clone is reported for some rows only, either as once, few or many, or as a class for expanded clones.

>TRBD1|TRBV28|TRBJ2-7|.
TGTGCCAGCAGTTTAGGGGGACAGGGGACGGACGAGCAGTACTTC
CASSLGGQGTDEQYF
>.|TRBV5-1|TRBJ1-6|few
TGCGCCAGCAGCTTTACAGACCGGGACAATTCACCCCTCCACTTT
CASSFTDRDNSPLHF
>.|TRBV5-5|TRBJ1-6|.
TGTGCCAGCAGCTTTCGGGGAGTTGCTTCACCCCTCCACTTT
CASSFRGVASPLHF
>TRBD2|TRBV2|TRBJ2-2|.
TGTGCCAGCAGGCCGATCCAGCGGGAACCTAATTTGGGGGAGCTGTTTTTT
CASRPIQREPNLGELFF
>.|TRBV9|TRBJ1-6|few
TGTGCCAGTAGGTCCGGGACAAACTATAATTCACCCCTCCACTTT
CASRSGTNYNSPLHF
>TRBD1|TRBV9|TRBJ2-5|.
TGTGCCAGCAGCGCGACAGGGTTGGTGGAGACCCAGTACTTC
CASSATGLVETQYF
>.|TRBV9|TRBJ2-3|.
TGTGCCAGCAGCGTAGCCGGGTTAACGGCAGATACGCAGTATTTT
CASSVAGLTADTQYF
>.|TRBV30|TRBJ1-2|.
TGTGCCTGGAGTCGTCCCCCGGGAAGTGGCTACACCTTC
CAWSRPPGSGYTF
>.|TRBV7-2|TRBJ2-1|.
TGTGCCAGCAGCTTTGGGAGTGAGGGCCTTGAGCAGTTCTTC
CASSFGSEGLEQFF
>TRBD2|TRBV28|TRBJ2-1|.
TGTGCCAGCCGCGGGGGGGCCTACAATGAGCAGTTCTTC
CASRGGAYNEQFF
>.|TRBV15|TRBJ2-2|once
TGTGCCACCAGCGCTGGGGGCGCGAACACCGGGGAGCTGTTTTTT
CATSAGGANTGELFF
>TRBD1|TRBV30|TRBJ2-5|.
TGTGCCTGGGCAGGGGGCCAAAGGGGAGAGACCCAGTACTTC
CAWAGGQRGETQYF
>TRBD1|TRBV5-5|TRBJ2-3|once
TGTGCCAGCAGCTTGGTAGTTACAGGGGGCAGCTCAGATACGCAGTATTTT
CASSLVVTGGSSDTQYF
>.|TRBV6-1|TRBJ2-1|once
TGTGCCAGCAGTGAAGACTTAATGTTCGATGAGCAGTTCTTC
CASSEDLMFDEQFF
>.|TRBV18|TRBJ1-6|once
TGTGCCAGCTCACCCCGACGGACCTTAAATTCACCCCTCCACTTT
CASSPRRTLNSPLHF
>.|TRBV5-4|TRBJ1-2|.
TGTGCCAGCAGCTTGGCAGGGAGGGACTATGGCTACACCTTC
CASSLAGRDYGYTF
>.|TRBV9|TRBJ2-2|.
TGTGCCAGCAGCGTAGTATTAGGCGGGGAGCTGTTTTTT
CASSVVLGGELFF
>TRBD1|TRBV19|TRBJ1-2|.
TGTGCCAGTAACCTAAGGACAGGGGGCTACACCTTC
CASNLRTGGYTF
>.|TRBV6-1|TRBJ2-7|.
TGTGCCAGCGGCCAGACTTCTTACGAGCAGTACTTC
CASGQTSYEQYF
>.|TRBV7-2|TRBJ1-5|.
TGTGCCAGCAGCTCAAAGGCAGGGAGGAATCAGCCCCAGCATTTT
CASSSKAGRNQPQHF
>TRBD2|TRBV25-1|TRBJ2-2|few
TGTGCCAGCAGCGAAGGAACTAGCGGGACGGAGCTGTTTTTT
CASSEGTSGTELFF
>.|TRBV11-2|TRBJ2-1|.
TGTGCCAGCCGTAGGATAGCAGGGCCCAATGAGCAGTTCTTC
CASRRIAGPNEQFF
>TRBD1|TRBV5-1|TRBJ1-6|.
TGCGCCAGCAGCGAAAATTTCGGGACAGTGAAAAGCTCCTATAATTCACCCCTCCACTTT
CASSENFGTVKSSYNSPLHF
>.|TRBV6-1|TRBJ2-1|.
TGTGCCAGCAGGACAGACTACAATGAGCAGTTCTTC
CASRTDYNEQFF
>.|TRBV5-6|TRBJ1-6|.
TGTGCCATCCCGCCTCTCCGGTCCTATAATTCACCCCTCCACTTT
CAIPPLRSYNSPLHF
>.|TRBV9|TRBJ2-1|medium-sized
TGTGCCAGCAGCGTAGAGGCTCTCGGGGACTTATCCTACAATGAGCAGTTCTTC
CASSVEALGDLSYNEQFF
>.|TRBV7-3|TRBJ1-1|.
TGTGCCAGCAGCTTCTCAGCAGTGAACACTGAAGCTTTCTTT
CASSFSAVNTEAFF
>TRBD1|TRBV7-8|TRBJ1-3|.
TGTGCCAGCAGCTTAGTTTGGGGACAGGGCTCTGGAAACACCATATATTTT
CASSLVWGQGSGNTIYF
>TRBD1|TRBV19|TRBJ1-4|.
TGTGCCAGTAGTATACCCGGGACAGGGGGCGAAAAACTGTTTTTT
CASSIPGTGGEKLFF
>TRBD2|TRBV7-2|TRBJ2-1|.
TGTGCCAGCATCGAGACTAGCGGGGCCTACAATGAGCAGTTCTTC
CASIETSGAYNEQFF
>.|TRBV5-6|TRBJ1-4|once
TGTGCCAGCAGCAGGAAAGGGGGGTTGAAGGAAAAACTGTTTTTT
CASSRKGGLKEKLFF
>.|TRBV25-1|TRBJ2-1|.
TGTGCCAGCAGTGCTTTAAATGAGCAGTTCTTC
CASSALNEQFF
>.|TRBV6-5|TRBJ2-3|.
TGTGCCAGTCAGTTCACAGATACGCAGTATTTT
CASQFTDTQYF
>.|TRBV19|TRBJ1-1|.
TGTGCCAGTAGTATAGGGTGGCGGACTGAAGCTTTCTTT
CASSIGWRTEAFF
>.|TRBV11-2|TRBJ2-3|.
TGTGCCAGCAGCGCCAACAGGGATCCCACGCAGTATTTT
CASSANRDPTQYF
>.|TRBV16|TRBJ2-2|.
TGTGCCAGCAGCCAAGTCAGCACCGGGGAGCTGTTTTTT
CASSQVSTGELFF
>TRBD2|TRBV2|TRBJ2-5|.
TGTGCCAGCAGTGAAGGCGGACTAGTCGGTGAAGCGACCCAGTACTTC
CASSEGGLVGEATQYF
>TRBD1|TRBV7-2|TRBJ2-6|.
TGTGCCAGCAGCCCACGGGACAGTTACTCTGGGGCCAACGTCCTGACTTTC
CASSPRDSYSGANVLTF
>.|TRBV30|TRBJ1-5|.
TGTGCCTGGGCGCCGCGATCTGGGATAGCGTCGCCCCAGCATTTT
CAWAPRSGIASPQHF
>.|TRBV7-2|TRBJ2-2|once
TGTGCCAGCAGCTTAGGGTGGAGCCACACCGGGGAGCTGTTTTTT
CASSLGWSHTGELFF
>TRBD1|TRBV6-5|TRBJ1-2|.
TGTGCCAGCAGTTACGCGCAGACAGGGGTCGGCTACACCTTC
CASSYAQTGVGYTF
>.|TRBV7-3|TRBJ1-3|.
TGTGCCAGCAGCTTAACTAGTACAGCTGGGAACACCATATATTTT
CASSLTSTAGNTIYF